The source of this TCR beta chain is a study of blood T cell repertoires in COVID-19. Seattle-derived patients entered the study during active infection and were followed longitudinally. Source study methods: Amplification of reference gene primers was used by the study to estimate nucleated cell counts. Sequenced by immunoSEQ multiplex PCR; TCRdb stores in-frame clones only, minus some. The V and J calls and clone size were taken over from that table, and D and trimming were inferred from the DNA. The table has 200,000 to 300,000 clones, about 93% seen once. The CDR3 loop spans 14 amino acids. The V gene's germline CDR1 is LGHDT and CDR2 YNNKEL (reference sequence). V lost 2 bases, J lost 0 bases, and 1 base stayed unmatched.

The chain carries TRBV3-1 (or the pseudogene TRBV3-2) and TRBJ2-7; 7 bases align to TRBD1. This TCR was recovered from a man in his thirties or forties with COVID-19, enrolled during active disease. Sequencing used peripheral blood. The CDR3, as DNA: TGTGCCAGCAGCCAACGACAGGGCTCCTACGAGCAGTACTTC. This translates into CASSQRQGSYEQYF.